Sequencing of this T cell receptor (beta chain) was carried out in a study of siplizumab effects on memory and regulatory T cells. Study-wide results and caveats: A small minority of alloreactive clones were mapped to unstimulated subsets. Naive T cells appeared more varied than memory cells and looked like key alloresponse contributors.

The assay covered some 100,000 TCR templates per sample. Sequencing was performed with immunoSEQ multiplex PCR; in TCRdb, only in-frame clones are kept and a portion is missing. The table has approximately 82,000 clones, approximately 86% seen once. Germline V lookup: CDR1 SQVTM, CDR2 ANQGSEA. J was trimmed by 3 bases and V by 4 bases; bases with no gene match: 13. The CDR3 sequence is 17 residues long. With regard to this clone: Its antigen is still unknown.

This chain uses TRBV29-1 with TRBJ1-2; 11 bases agree with TRBD1. The source material was Tregs sorted from blood. The receptor's source is a human donor in good health. The CDR3 DNA sequence: TGCAGCGTTGTCCCCAACCCGGGACAGGGGGAAGACTATGGCTACACCTTC. This translates into CSVVPNPGQGEDYGYTF.